These 27 T cell receptor beta chains originate from one sample sequenced in a study of T cells after yellow fever vaccination. TCRdb analysed the 5' RACE reads with MiXCR anew, one entry per CDR3 protein. The sample has about 260,000 distinct CDR3 sequences, 10% to 15% seen once. The sample consisted of CD4+ T cells sorted from PBMCs, taken 45 days after the yellow fever booster vaccination. The receptors here all came from a man younger than 45 who received the YFV17D yellow fever vaccine.

This clonotype has only a few counts. The chain couples TRBV5-1 to TRBJ2-7; 7 bases map to TRBD1. The germline CDR1 and CDR2 sequences are SGHRS and YFSETQ. The CDR3 is 16 residues long. Unmatched junction bases numbered 13, after V lost 4 bases and J lost 3 bases. In DNA, the CDR3 is TGCGCCAGCAGCCCACGCAGGTATGGACAGGTCTACGAGCAGTACTTC. This gives the protein CASSPRRYGQVYEQYF.

This clonotype was recorded many times. This sequence joins TRBV12-3 or TRBV12-4 and TRBJ2-1, with D possibly matching TRBD1 (6 bases). The ends were cut back, 5 bases at V and 4 bases at J, with 12 bases in the middle. The CDR3 is 14 residues long. The CDR3 reads CASSPATGYNEQFF. The CDR3 DNA is TGTGCCAGCAGTCCCGCGACAGGATACAATGAGCAGTTCTTC.

This clonotype has ten or more counts. This chain links TRBV6-5 with TRBJ2-7, with TRBD1 identical over 7 bases. J lost 0 bases, V lost 11 bases, and 4 bases had no gene match. Germline V lookup: CDR1 MNHEY, CDR2 SVGAGI. The CDR3 length is 12 residues. The CDR3 nucleotides are TGTGCCGCCCGGGACAGCTCCTACGAGCAGTACTTC. Amino acid sequence: CAARDSSYEQYF.

On this clonotype: The junction does not match germline at one end; this may be a read error. The chain uses TRBV12-3 or TRBV12-4 and TRBJ2-6; 13 nucleotides match TRBD2. The CDR3 sequence is 19 residues long. The CDR3 nucleotides are TGTGCCTGCAGTCCCCTTACTAGCGGGAGGGCCTCTGGGGCCAACGTCCTGACTTTC. Protein: CACSPLTSGRASGANVLTF.

This clonotype was found many times. This chain connects TRBV29-1 to TRBJ2-1; 10 positions match TRBD2. This CDR3 is built from 14 residues. Germline V gene sequence: CDR1 SQVTM, CDR2 ANQGSEA. Losses at the gene ends were 4 bases for V and 6 bases for J; bases not matched to a gene: 6. The CDR3 loop reads CSVGRLAGVNEQFF. In DNA, the CDR3 is TGCAGCGTTGGCCGACTAGCGGGTGTCAATGAGCAGTTCTTC.

The chain uses TRBV20-1 and TRBJ2-3, with TRBD2 as a possible D gene (6 bases). This CDR3 is built from 20 residues. The V gene's germline CDR1 is DFQATT and CDR2 SNEGSKA (reference sequence). The CDR3 bases are TGCAGCCCAGGGCTCGAACGGGTGAGCGGGCAAAAGTTGAGGACAGATACGCAGTATTTT. This sequence encodes CSPGLERVSGQKLRTDTQYF.

This clonotype has a handful of counts. The chain has TRBV6-1 and TRBJ1-1; D is unclear. Looked up from germline, CDR1 is MNHNS and CDR2 is SASEGT. This CDR3 contains 14 residues. The V and J ends lost 5 bases and 10 bases respectively, with 20 bases between them. This CDR3 is CASSPHQAPFAAFF. The DNA of the CDR3 is TGTGCCAGCAGTCCCCACCAAGCGCCTTTTGCAGCTTTCTTT.

The chain has TRBV5-1 and TRBJ2-7, with D uncertain. This CDR3 region has 15 residues. V gave up 4 bases and J gave up 4 bases, with 18 bases separating them. Germline-derived CDR1 and CDR2 are SGHRS and YFSETQ. This CDR3 is CASSAPGGATYEQYF. CDR3 bases: TGCGCCAGCAGCGCCCCGGGTGGAGCGACATACGAGCAGTACTTC.

This clonotype showed up just a few times. V is TRBV6-2 or TRBV6-3 and J is TRBJ1-5; D may be TRBD1 (6 bases). Trimming left V 5 bases short and J 4 bases short, with 15 bases between. CDR3 length: 15 amino acids. Germline CDR1 MNHEY, CDR2 SVGEGT. CDR3 sequence: CASSLQGGTNQPQHF. Written as DNA, the CDR3 is TGTGCCAGCAGTCTACAGGGCGGAACGAATCAGCCCCAGCATTTT.

This clonotype was observed a few times. V gene TRBV20-1 combines with J gene TRBJ2-1; D uncertain. V lost 5 bases and J 0 bases, leaving 8 bases between the germline ends. The CDR3 length is 13 residues. The germline gives CDR1 DFQATT, CDR2 SNEGSKA (reference sequence). The CDR3 sequence: CSALSSSYNEQFF. The CDR3 nucleotides are TGCAGTGCTCTTTCTAGCTCCTACAATGAGCAGTTCTTC.

The rearrangement joins TRBV20-1 to TRBJ2-3, with 9 nucleotides matching TRBD2. Trimming cost V 0 bases and J 5 bases; bases outside gene matches: 12. There are 17 residues in the CDR3. In germline, CDR1 is DFQATT, CDR2 SNEGSKA (reference sequence). The CDR3 DNA reads TGCAGTGCTAGAGATCCAGGGGTAGCGGGAGTAATAGATACGCAGTATTTT. It specifies CSARDPGVAGVIDTQYF.

The rearrangement uses TRBV18 and TRBJ2-7, with TRBD1 matching 7 bases. Unmatched junction bases numbered 4, after V lost 3 bases and J lost 2 bases. Looked up from germline, CDR1 is KGHSH and CDR2 is LQKENI. The CDR3 loop spans 14 amino acids. CDR3 DNA sequence: TGTGCCAGCTCACCTCCGGGACAGCCCTACGAGCAGTACTTC. This codes for CASSPPGQPYEQYF. Complete variable domain (other parts from reference TRBV18 and TRBJ2-7): NAGVMQNPRHLVRRRGQEARLRCSPMKGHSHVYWYRQLPEEGLKFMVYLQKENIIDESGMPKERFSAEFPKEGPSILRIQQVVRGDSAAYFCASSPPGQPYEQYFGPGTRLTVT.

The rearrangement uses TRBV20-1 and TRBJ1-1; D is undetermined. This CDR3 has 15 residues. Germline assignment: CDR1 DFQATT and CDR2 SNEGSKA (reference sequence). The CDR3 spells CSVKRRVGFNTEAFF. The DNA for the CDR3 is TGCAGCGTCAAACGGCGAGTAGGGTTCAACACTGAAGCTTTCTTT.

On this clonotype: Possible read error: a much larger clone is one base away. The CDR3 ends on some other residue instead of the conserved phenylalanine or tryptophan, so this is likely a read error. The gene calls are TRBV5-1 and TRBJ2-3; D remains ambiguous. Trimming removed 4 bases from V and 3 bases from J, with 6 bases in between. This CDR3 has 12 amino acids. The germline V gene encodes CDR1 SGHRS and CDR2 YFSETQ. The CDR3 is CASSRDTDTQYL. DNA for the CDR3: TGCGCCAGCAGCCGAGATACAGATACGCAGTATCTT.

The rearrangement links TRBV5-1 to TRBJ2-7; D perhaps matches TRBD1 (6 bases). CDR1 is SGHRS, CDR2 YFSETQ, per germline. This CDR3 comprises 13 residues. V lost 3 bases, J lost 6 bases, and 13 bases lay in between. As DNA, the CDR3 is TGCGCCAGCAGCTCCGGAGGCAGGGGCGAGCAGTACTTC. Protein sequence: CASSSGGRGEQYF.

This clonotype was counted only a few times. The chain employs TRBV5-6 and TRBJ2-7, with D uncertain. The CDR3 is 13 amino acids. The germline V and J ends were trimmed by 1 base and 3 bases, with 8 bases remaining between them. The germline V gene has CDR1 SGHDT and CDR2 YYEEEE. CDR3 nucleotide sequence: TGTGCCAGCAGCTTGAGGCAGGTCTACGAGCAGTACTTC. It is translated as CASSLRQVYEQYF.

A few counts support this clonotype. J is TRBJ2-7 and V is TRBV5-1, with 9 positions matching TRBD1. The length of the CDR3 is 13 residues. CDR1 is SGHRS, CDR2 YFSETQ, per germline. Losses at the gene ends were 3 bases for V and 7 bases for J; bases not matched to a gene: 5. CDR3 DNA sequence: TGCGCCAGCAGCTACGGGACAGGGCGGGAGCAGTACTTC. As protein: CASSYGTGREQYF.

The chain carries TRBV20-1 and TRBJ2-5; D perhaps matches TRBD1 (6 bases). Germline V CDR1 and CDR2: DFQATT, SNEGSKA (reference sequence). Trimming removed 7 bases at V and 6 bases at J, with 12 bases between. This CDR3 region has 11 residues. CDR3 coding DNA: TGCAGTGGGAACAGGGATCAGACCCAGTACTTC. Its protein product is CSGNRDQTQYF.

This clonotype came up a few times. The V and J genes are TRBV7-2 and TRBJ2-7, with 8 nucleotides matching TRBD2. Germline V gene data show CDR1 as SGHTA and CDR2 as FQGNSA. The CDR3 covers 14 residues. Germline trimming cut 7 bases from V and 0 bases from J; bases unmatched to any gene: 5. In nucleotides, the CDR3 is TGTGCCAGCACCGTAGCGGGGACCTCCTACGAGCAGTACTTC. This sequence encodes CASTVAGTSYEQYF.

This clonotype was counted a few times. The gene calls are TRBV18 and TRBJ2-1, with D tentatively TRBD1 or TRBD2 (6 bases each). The CDR3 sequence is 14 residues long. V lost 2 bases and J 6 bases, leaving 11 bases between the germline ends. Germline V CDR1 and CDR2: KGHSH, LQKENI. The CDR3 loop reads CASSPTGRINEQFF. CDR3 nucleotides: TGTGCCAGCTCACCAACAGGGAGGATCAATGAGCAGTTCTTC.

This clonotype came up a few times. This chain joins TRBV20-1 and TRBJ1-1; the match to TRBD1 covers 9 bases. The CDR3 is made up of 14 amino acids. Germline CDR1 and CDR2: DFQATT and SNEGSKA (reference sequence). Trimming removed 4 bases from V and 1 base from J; junction bases left unmatched: 4. The CDR3 protein is CSATTGGPNTEAFF. The CDR3 DNA reads TGCAGTGCTACAACAGGGGGCCCGAACACTGAAGCTTTCTTT.

This clonotype was counted only a few times. V is TRBV5-5 and J is TRBJ1-5, with D unclear. The CDR3 consists of 15 residues. CDR1 is SGHKS, CDR2 YYEKEE, per germline (reference sequence). V was trimmed by 1 base and J by 3 bases, leaving 11 bases between them. In nucleotides, the CDR3 is TGTGCCAGCAGCTTGTGGCCCGGACTCAATCAGCCCCAGCATTTT. This translates into CASSLWPGLNQPQHF.

This clonotype was seen many times. The CDR3 sequence is CASSLFRLANEQFF. The CDR3 DNA is TGTGCCAGCAGCTTATTCCGACTGGCCAATGAGCAGTTCTTC. The J gene is TRBJ2-1, the V gene TRBV7-2; no reliable D call. Germline lookup yields CDR1 SGHTA and CDR2 FQGNSA. CDR3 length equals 14 residues. Trimming shortened V by 2 bases and J by 6 bases, and 11 bases separated the two germline ends.

There are a few counts of this clonotype. V and J are TRBV20-1 and TRBJ2-6; D may match TRBD1 or TRBD2 (5 bases each). Trimming took off 3 bases at V and 0 bases at J, with 18 bases between the two ends. The germline V gene encodes CDR1 DFQATT and CDR2 SNEGSKA (reference sequence). This CDR3 has 18 residues. The CDR3 DNA is TGCAGTGCTAGTCAAGGAAGGGGTGGGAGCTCTGGGGCCAACGTCCTGACTTTC. Residues: CSASQGRGGSSGANVLTF.

The J gene is TRBJ2-1, the V gene TRBV20-1; 8 bases align to TRBD2. This CDR3 contains 15 residues. The J segment lost 3 bases and the V segment lost 3 bases, leaving 7 bases of the junction unmatched. Germline V gene lookup returns CDR1 DFQATT and CDR2 SNEGSKA (reference sequence). CDR3 nucleotides: TGCAGTGCTAGCTCCGGGAGGGGGATCTACAATGAGCAGTTCTTC. Its protein product is CSASSGRGIYNEQFF.

The chain is built from TRBV20-1 and TRBJ2-1, with D possibly TRBD1 on 6 matching bases. V gave up 4 bases and J gave up 6 bases, with 19 bases separating them. The CDR3 consists of 15 residues. Germline assignment: CDR1 DFQATT and CDR2 SNEGSKA (reference sequence). DNA for the CDR3: TGCAGTGCTAATTTAGGGGGACAAATGGCCAATGAGCAGTTCTTC. It yields the protein CSANLGGQMANEQFF.

This chain connects TRBV7-2 to TRBJ1-2, with D uncertain. Germline-derived CDR1 and CDR2 are SGHTA and FQGNSA. V lost 2 bases to trimming and J lost 8 bases, with 12 bases between them. The CDR3 extends over 13 amino acids. This chain's CDR3 is CASSLTPREGYTF. The CDR3 DNA reads TGTGCCAGCAGCTTAACCCCCCGGGAGGGCTACACCTTC.